A single sample gave rise to the 23 T cell receptor beta chains below, sequenced in a study of T cell responses to AZD1222 COVID-19 vaccine. Data came from immunoSEQ multiplex PCR; TCRdb stores just in-frame clones and leaves some out. The sample has roughly 130,000 clones, approximately 86% seen once; the top ten hold approximately 12%. The specimen was peripheral blood, collected on day 0 of AZD1222 vaccination. These receptors all come from an adult in good health.

The chain combines TRBV7-9 with TRBJ2-7, with 8 bases that match TRBD1. Germline CDR1 and CDR2: SEHNR and FQNEAQ (reference sequence). V lost 5 bases, J lost 7 bases, and 22 bases stayed unmatched. This CDR3 has 18 amino acids. The DNA for the CDR3 is TGTGCCAGCAGCCTAGATTTCACGTCCCGGGACAGGAACTCGGAGCAGTACTTC. Protein sequence: CASSLDFTSRDRNSEQYF.

J is TRBJ2-2 and V is TRBV7-9; a weak D match, TRBD1 (6 bases). The CDR3 contains 14 residues. The V end was cut by 3 bases, the J end by 6 bases, with 11 bases between. CDR1 and CDR2 (germline): SEHNR, FQNEAQ (reference sequence). The chain's CDR3 is CASSFPDSSGELFF. CDR3 coding DNA: TGTGCCAGCAGCTTCCCGGACAGCTCCGGGGAGCTGTTTTTT.

The chain links TRBV4-3 to TRBJ1-1, with TRBD1 identical over 10 bases. With 4 bases clipped from V and 3 bases from J, the junction kept 14 bases outside the gene matches. Germline CDR1 and CDR2: LGHNA and YSLEER. CDR3 length equals 18 residues. The chain's CDR3 is CASSPRATGGEKDTEAFF. The DNA of the CDR3 is TGCGCCAGCAGCCCCCGGGCGACAGGGGGCGAAAAGGACACTGAAGCTTTCTTT.

The rearrangement uses TRBV10-2 and TRBJ2-3; D might be TRBD2 (5 bases). Trimming took off 6 bases at V and 2 bases at J, with 12 bases between the two ends. The CDR3 contains 14 residues. Per germline, CDR1 WSHSY and CDR2 SAAADI. CDR3 in amino acids: CASRALVDTDTQYF. The CDR3 DNA sequence: TGCGCCAGCAGAGCACTAGTCGACACAGATACGCAGTATTTT.

J is TRBJ1-3 and V is TRBV6-2 or TRBV6-3; maybe TRBD1 (5 bases). Deletions cut 5 bases from V and 10 bases from J, with 12 bases between. The CDR3 consists of 12 residues. Looked up from germline, CDR1 is MNHEY and CDR2 is SVGEGT. The CDR3 loop is CASSADRPTIYF. The CDR3 region has the DNA TGTGCCAGCAGTGCCGACAGACCGACCATATATTTT.

The chain couples TRBV2 to TRBJ1-1; 7 nucleotides match TRBD1. Trimming took 4 bases from V and 2 from J; bases not matched to a gene: 7. The germline CDR1 and CDR2 sequences are SNHLY and FYNNEI. The CDR3 extends over 15 amino acids. The CDR3 sequence is CASSAQGVANTEAFF. In DNA, the CDR3 is TGTGCCAGCAGTGCTCAGGGGGTAGCAAACACTGAAGCTTTCTTT.

The chain employs TRBV19 and TRBJ1-2; TRBD1 agrees at 7 bases. The CDR3 loop spans 14 amino acids. V was pared by 7 bases and J by 4 bases, with 9 bases of the junction left unmatched. Germline CDR1 LNHDA, CDR2 SQIVND (reference sequence). The CDR3 sequence is CASTPGGQFYGYTF. CDR3 bases: TGTGCCAGTACCCCCGGGGGACAGTTCTATGGCTACACCTTC.

This chain links TRBV4-3 with TRBJ2-1, with a weak D call TRBD2 (5 bases). This CDR3 is built from 14 residues. Per the germline V gene, CDR1 is LGHNA and CDR2 is YSLEER. V was trimmed by 0 bases and J by 7 bases, leaving 10 bases between them. CDR3 nucleotide sequence: TGCGCCAGCAGCCAAGATGAGGGTGGGAATGAGCAGTTCTTC. Protein: CASSQDEGGNEQFF.

The chain employs TRBV27 and TRBJ1-1, with D possibly TRBD1 on 5 matching bases. The germline V gene has CDR1 MNHEY and CDR2 SMNVEV (reference sequence). V lost 6 bases to trimming and J lost 4 bases, with 21 bases between them. The CDR3 is 16 residues long. CDR3 sequence reads: CASRSPGVGVGTEAFF. DNA of the CDR3: TGTGCCAGCAGGTCCCCCGGGGTGGGGGTGGGCACTGAAGCTTTCTTT.

V and J are TRBV2 and TRBJ2-3; 13 bases align to TRBD2. After removal of 9 bases from V and 0 bases from J, the junction contained 0 bases not matched to a gene. Germline CDR1 and CDR2: SNHLY and FYNNEI. The CDR3 is 14 amino acids. DNA for the CDR3: TGTGCCAGGGGACTAGCGGGGAGCACAGATACGCAGTATTTT. Translation: CARGLAGSTDTQYF.

The chain joins TRBV10-2 to TRBJ1-5; maybe TRBD1 (5 bases). CDR1 and CDR2 from the germline V gene are WSHSY and SAAADI. Trimming stripped 2 bases from V and 3 bases from J, with 14 bases between. The CDR3 sequence is 16 residues long. This chain's CDR3 is CASSETPQGTNQPQHF. The CDR3 bases are TGCGCCAGCAGTGAGACCCCCCAGGGTACCAATCAGCCCCAGCATTTT.

The V call is TRBV19, the J call TRBJ2-7; possibly TRBD1 for D (5 bases). The CDR3 is 15 amino acids. V was cut by 0 bases and J by 0 bases, with 9 bases left in between. The germline CDR1 and CDR2 sequences are LNHDA and SQIVND (reference sequence). CDR3 in amino acids: CASSIDSQVSYEQYF. CDR3 in DNA: TGTGCCAGTAGTATAGACTCACAGGTCTCCTACGAGCAGTACTTC.

This chain joins TRBV5-6 and TRBJ1-3; D is unclear. The V end lost 2 bases, the J end lost 7 bases, and 10 bases lay between the germline ends. Germline CDR1 and CDR2: SGHDT and YYEEEE. The CDR3 loop spans 13 amino acids. The CDR3 coding sequence is TGTGCCAGCAGCTTAGGGCGGACCAACACCATATATTTT. This codes for CASSLGRTNTIYF.

The chain is built from TRBV7-6 and TRBJ2-5; no reliable D call. Trimming shortened V by 4 bases and J by 0 bases, and 9 bases separated the two germline ends. Per germline, CDR1 SGHVS and CDR2 FNYEAQ. The CDR3 consists of 14 residues. CDR3 DNA sequence: TGTGCCAGCAGCTGGCCCGGATACCAAGAGACCCAGTACTTC. Its protein is CASSWPGYQETQYF.

The chain recombines TRBV10-3 with TRBJ2-5, with 9 positions matching TRBD1. The germline gives CDR1 ENHRY, CDR2 SYGVKD. The J segment lost 1 base and the V segment lost 6 bases, leaving 6 bases of the junction unmatched. This CDR3 region has 15 residues. CDR3 bases: TGTGCCATCAGGAGGGGACAGGGACCCCAAGAGACCCAGTACTTC. This encodes CAIRRGQGPQETQYF.

The genes are TRBV3-1 (or the pseudogene TRBV3-2) and TRBJ2-7; possible D gene TRBD1, 5 bases. The CDR3 runs 14 residues. V dropped 4 bases and J dropped 5 bases, with 15 bases sitting between them. Germline loops: CDR1 LGHDT, CDR2 YNNKEL (reference sequence). The CDR3 reads CASSPSTEYHEQYF. CDR3 DNA sequence: TGTGCCAGCAGCCCTTCGACAGAGTACCACGAGCAGTACTTC.

V is TRBV10-3 and J is TRBJ2-7; 7 nucleotides agree with TRBD2. The CDR3 is 14 amino acids. Looked up from germline, CDR1 is ENHRY and CDR2 is SYGVKD. The V gene end was trimmed by 0 bases and the J gene end by 5 bases; junction bases not matched to a gene: 4. This chain's CDR3 is CAISESAGVNEQYF. DNA of the CDR3: TGTGCCATCAGTGAGTCGGCGGGGGTTAACGAGCAGTACTTC.

V usage is TRBV19 and J usage is TRBJ1-2; possibly TRBD1 for D (6 bases). Looked up from germline, CDR1 is LNHDA and CDR2 is SQIVND (reference sequence). CDR3 size: 14 residues. Trimming took off 5 bases at V and 4 bases at J, with 14 bases between the two ends. The CDR3 here is CASSFTGYPYGYTF. The CDR3 DNA sequence: TGTGCCAGTAGTTTCACAGGGTACCCCTATGGCTACACCTTC.

J is TRBJ1-3 and V is TRBV6-1; D is undetermined. Germline V gene lookup returns CDR1 MNHNS and CDR2 SASEGT. The CDR3 is 17 residues long. V lost 0 bases and J 4 bases, leaving 16 bases between the germline ends. In DNA form, the CDR3 reads TGTGCCAGCAGTGAAGCCCTTCACTTTCTCCCCGGAAACACCATATATTTT. It specifies CASSEALHFLPGNTIYF.

CDR3: CATYVSSGGETQYF. DNA for the CDR3: TGTGCCACCTACGTTTCTAGCGGGGGAGAGACCCAGTACTTC. This chain joins TRBV28 and TRBJ2-5; TRBD2 matches 10 bases. After removal of 10 bases from V and 4 bases from J, the junction contained 9 bases not matched to a gene. The germline V gene encodes CDR1 MDHEN and CDR2 SYDVKM. This CDR3 spans 14 amino acids.

V and J are TRBV5-4 and TRBJ1-3; 9 bases map to TRBD1. V shed 4 bases and J 0 bases; nucleotides not matched to a gene: 5. The germline gives CDR1 SGHNT, CDR2 YYREEE (reference sequence). CDR3 length: 16 residues. This CDR3 reads CASSRQGQGSGNTIYF. In DNA, the CDR3 is TGTGCCAGCAGCCGGCAGGGACAGGGCTCTGGAAACACCATATATTTT.

The V and J genes are TRBV7-3 and TRBJ2-1; 8 bases are shared with TRBD1. The germline V gene has CDR1 SGHTA and CDR2 FQGTGA. With V trimmed by 2 bases and J by 7 bases, 4 bases remained unmatched. The CDR3 contains 14 residues. CDR3 residues: CASSLDRDRNEQFF. CDR3 sequence (DNA): TGTGCCAGCAGCTTAGACAGGGACAGGAATGAGCAGTTCTTC.

The chain combines TRBV13 with TRBJ2-2; possible D gene TRBD1, 6 bases. The V and J ends lost 3 bases and 2 bases respectively, with 10 bases between them. The CDR3 is made up of 15 amino acids. Per germline, CDR1 PRHDT and CDR2 FYEKMQ (reference sequence). The CDR3 is CASSFRGHNTGELFF. The CDR3 DNA reads TGTGCCAGCAGCTTCAGGGGTCACAACACCGGGGAGCTGTTTTTT.